This T cell receptor (beta chain) originates from a study of blood T cell repertoires in COVID-19 (dated by TCRdb to 2018 to 2020). With regard to the full study: The collaborator samples originated in the United States, Italy and Spain and spanned the acute and convalescent phases of COVID-19. Deeply sampled blood TCRbeta repertoires from subjects exposed to, actively infected with, or recovered from COVID-19 were included in the dataset. Sample metadata almost always included a de-identified subject ID, COVID-19 status, age in years and sex. Where available, HLA class I and class II types were obtained from metadata supplied by the sample provider rather than from assay-based typing. Samples were obtained from the ongoing ImmuneRACE study (first 160 participants) and from 1,000 to 1,500 subjects provided by 6 global collaborators. The material from the prospective study consisted of cDNA or gDNA derived from T cells, B-cell-depleted T cells, or PBMCs. The repertoires were released in a freely available public database meant as a resource for research on the immune response to SARS-CoV-2.

With regard to this clone: Its antigen is not yet known. Per-base qualities were not stored, and no clone one base away is much larger.

V is pruned by 3 bases and J by 3 bases, leaving 6 bases of the junction without a gene match. The CDR3, from cysteine to phenylalanine, totals 15 residues. Only the CDR3 region is kept as DNA, spanning 45 bases read in frame from base 1. The CDR1 and CDR2 encoded by the germline V gene (reference sequence) are SGHKS and YYEKEE. TCRbeta CDR3 regions were amplified from genomic DNA using the immunoSEQ Assay, a bias-controlled multiplex PCR. On the study's bioinformatics: The number of nucleated cells in each sample was estimated by amplification of reference gene primers within the assay. Sequence reads were collapsed and filtered to measure the absolute abundance of every unique TCRbeta CDR3 rearrangement. For each sample, productive Simpson clonality was calculated as the square root of Simpson's diversity index across productive rearrangements. TCRdb obtained this table from immuneACCESS and retained in-frame rearrangements with V and J assigned. These tables miss some clones; where compared with another copy, unresolved V genes account for less than half of the shortfall, and the remainder is unexplained. Clone size and V and J calls were adopted from that table, with D and trimming inferred from the DNA. The sample table contains fewer than 200,000 clones; only one count was recorded for approximately 82% of them. The ten largest account for approximately 4% of the sample.

In the prospective study, participants were about 18 to 95 years old, resided in 24 geographic areas of the United States, and were enrolled through a virtual design. In the prospective study, participants were assigned to cohorts based on the clinical history participants reported in a screening survey and a study questionnaire. Recovered participants in ImmuneRACE Cohort 3 were defined as having two consecutive negative NP/OP PCR tests, clearance from a healthcare professional, or resolution of symptoms. Mobile phlebotomists in the prospective study collected whole blood, serum and a nasopharyngeal or oropharyngeal swab from every participant. Over a 2-month period, participants in the prospective study had the option of providing additional blood draws and questionnaires. Before DNA extraction, prospective study blood samples were shipped either frozen or at room temperature. The study at large found these results: How much clinical and demographic metadata was included differed by source and by participant, and the metadata was provided uncurated.

The sequence came from a woman aged 45-60 years who had recovered from COVID-19. In this chain, TRBV5-5 is recombined with TRBJ2-1; 7 central nucleotides agree with TRBD2. The sequencing input was PBMCs or T cells enriched from blood (not recorded which). The CDR3 region has the sequence CASSSLAASYNEQFF. The bases are TGTGCCAGCAGCTCTCTAGCGGCGAGCTACAATGAGCAGTTCTTC.